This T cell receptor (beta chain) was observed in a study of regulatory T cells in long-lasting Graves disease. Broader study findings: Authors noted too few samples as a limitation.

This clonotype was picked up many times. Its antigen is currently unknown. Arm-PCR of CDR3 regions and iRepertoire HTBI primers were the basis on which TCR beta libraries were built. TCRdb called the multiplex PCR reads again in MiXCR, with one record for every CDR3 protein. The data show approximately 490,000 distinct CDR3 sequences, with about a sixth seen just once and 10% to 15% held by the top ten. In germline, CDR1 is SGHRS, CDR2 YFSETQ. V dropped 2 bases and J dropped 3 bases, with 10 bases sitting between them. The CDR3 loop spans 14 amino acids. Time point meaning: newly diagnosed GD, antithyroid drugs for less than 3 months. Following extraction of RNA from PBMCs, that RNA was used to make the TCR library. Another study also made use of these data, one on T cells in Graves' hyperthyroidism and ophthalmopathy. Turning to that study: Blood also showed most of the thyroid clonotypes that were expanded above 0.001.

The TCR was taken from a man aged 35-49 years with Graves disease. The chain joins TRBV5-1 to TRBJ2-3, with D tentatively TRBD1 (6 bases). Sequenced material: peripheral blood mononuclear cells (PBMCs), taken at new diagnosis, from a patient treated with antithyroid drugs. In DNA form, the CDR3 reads TGCGCCAGCAGCTTAATGAGGGGGACAGATACGCAGTATTTT. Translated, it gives CASSLMRGTDTQYF.